The 4 T cell receptor beta chains below all came from one sample that was sequenced in a study of blood T cells in healthy people across ages. The authors ran a second PCR of about 6 to 11 cycles using a sample-barcoded 5' primer and a J-beta primer mix. TCRdb re-analysed the 5' RACE reads in MiXCR, keeping a single row per CDR3 protein. The data contain 850,000 to 1,000,000 distinct CDR3 sequences, roughly half of them seen just once; the ten biggest clones take up 20% to 25%. Input material: blood. The receptors come from an older woman in good health.

DNA of the CDR3: TGCGCCAGCAGCCAAGTAGGGCTCAATCAGCCCCAGCATTTT. It codes for CASSQVGLNQPQHF. The chain is built from TRBV4-1 and TRBJ1-5; D unclear. Trimming removed 1 base at V and 3 bases at J, with 7 bases between. CDR3 length: 14 residues. CDR1 and CDR2 from the germline V gene are MGHRA and YSYEKL.

The V gene is TRBV29-1, the J gene TRBJ2-1; 9 nucleotides align to TRBD2. The CDR3 is made up of 13 amino acids. The J segment lost 7 bases and the V segment lost 8 bases, leaving 9 bases of the junction unmatched. Per germline, CDR1 SQVTM and CDR2 ANQGSEA. CDR3 coding DNA: TGCAGCCAGGCGGCGGGAGGGATGAATGAGCAGTTCTTC. It encodes CSQAAGGMNEQFF.

The chain carries TRBV20-1 and TRBJ2-1; D may be TRBD2 (6 bases). Per germline, CDR1 DFQATT and CDR2 SNEGSKA (reference sequence). V gave up 7 bases and J gave up 0 bases, with 16 bases separating them. The CDR3 has 15 amino acids. The CDR3 spells CSVLGSASSYNEQFF. CDR3 bases: TGCAGTGTTCTCGGGAGTGCGAGCTCCTACAATGAGCAGTTCTTC.

V gene TRBV6-2 or TRBV6-3 combines with J gene TRBJ2-1; D gene uncertain. V lost 6 bases and J lost 0, with 18 bases in between. The CDR3 contains 17 residues. Germline V gives CDR1 MNHEY, CDR2 SVGEGT. CDR3 sequence: CASSLLGADLSYNEQFF. In nucleotides, the CDR3 is TGTGCCAGCAGCCTTCTTGGCGCCGACCTCTCCTACAATGAGCAGTTCTTC.